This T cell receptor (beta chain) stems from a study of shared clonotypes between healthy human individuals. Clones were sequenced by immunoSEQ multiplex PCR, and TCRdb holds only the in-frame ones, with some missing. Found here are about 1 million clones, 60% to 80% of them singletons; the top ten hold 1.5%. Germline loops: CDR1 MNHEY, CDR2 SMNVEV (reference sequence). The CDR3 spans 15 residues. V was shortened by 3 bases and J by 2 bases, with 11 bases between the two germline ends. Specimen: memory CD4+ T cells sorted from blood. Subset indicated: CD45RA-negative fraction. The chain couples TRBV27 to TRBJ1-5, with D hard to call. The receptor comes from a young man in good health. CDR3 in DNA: TGTGCCAGCAGTTTGGGCGGGGTGCGCAATCAGCCCCAGCATTTT. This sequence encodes CASSLGGVRNQPQHF.